This TCR beta chain was found in a study of T cells in Graves' hyperthyroidism and ophthalmopathy. Study conclusions and caveats: Blood also held most thyroid clonotypes expanded beyond 0.001.

Exclusion criteria comprised uncontrolled infection, other autoimmune disease, pregnancy or lactation. Thyroid ultrasound, orbital computed tomography, clinical symptoms, and serum thyroxine and TRAb underpinned diagnoses. The CDR3 is 17 amino acids. Germline V CDR1 and CDR2: SGHAT, FQNNGV. V lost 1 base, J lost 2 bases, and 4 bases stayed unmatched. As concerns this clonotype: The antigen is not known. A much larger clone lies one base from this, so it may be a read error.

Regions amplified from RNA transcripts were the TCR beta CDR3 regions. First-round RT-PCR of the TCR CDR3 relied on the HTBI primer set. TCRdb reanalysed the multiplex PCR reads using MiXCR and keeps one entry per CDR3 protein. The table lists about 530,000 distinct CDR3 sequences, roughly a sixth of them singletons, with under 20% in the top ten. Sequencing was done on a sample of blood. The chain combines TRBV11-2 with TRBJ2-3, with TRBD2 matching over 12 bases. The TCR was taken from a young woman with Graves' ophthalmopathy. This CDR3 reads CASSLGTSGKITDTQYF. The CDR3 region has the DNA TGTGCCAGCAGCTTAGGGACTAGCGGGAAGATCACAGATACGCAGTATTTT.